The 22 T cell receptor beta chains listed next were all sequenced from one sample in a study of blood T cell repertoires in COVID-19. Assay used: immunoSEQ multiplex PCR; TCRdb lists only in-frame clones, some missing. The table has roughly 40,000 clones, roughly 70% seen once. The sample was peripheral blood. Receptors originate from a man older than 75 with acute or convalescent COVID-19.

The rearrangement joins TRBV6-1 to TRBJ2-7; TRBD2 agrees at 14 bases. Germline V gene lookup returns CDR1 MNHNS and CDR2 SASEGT. This CDR3 region has 15 residues. V trimming: 3 bases; J trimming: 6 bases; junction bases outside the gene matches: 4. The CDR3 here is CASSDAGLAGVEQYF. CDR3 nucleotides: TGTGCCAGCAGTGACGCGGGACTAGCGGGAGTCGAGCAGTACTTC.

This chain links TRBV28 with TRBJ2-5; 10 bases are a match to TRBD1. The V gene's germline CDR1 is MDHEN and CDR2 SYDVKM. This CDR3 comprises 15 residues. V shed 6 bases and J 2 bases; nucleotides not matched to a gene: 6. The CDR3 is CASSPGGQGQETQYF. The CDR3 DNA reads TGTGCCAGCAGCCCCGGGGGACAGGGGCAAGAGACCCAGTACTTC.

The chain employs TRBV27 and TRBJ2-5, with 7 bases lining up with TRBD1. After removal of 0 bases from V and 0 bases from J, the junction contained 7 bases not matched to a gene. CDR3 length: 17 residues. Germline V gene sequence: CDR1 MNHEY, CDR2 SMNVEV (reference sequence). This chain's CDR3 is CASSLSIPRGYQETQYF. DNA of the CDR3: TGTGCCAGCAGTTTATCGATCCCCAGGGGGTACCAAGAGACCCAGTACTTC.

This chain connects TRBV28 to TRBJ1-5; 7 nucleotides align to TRBD1. Per germline, CDR1 MDHEN and CDR2 SYDVKM. This CDR3 has 14 amino acids. J lost 3 bases, V lost 6 bases, and 5 bases had no gene match. The CDR3 nucleotides read TGTGCCAGCAGCACCGGGACAGACAATCAGCCCCAGCATTTT. Amino acid sequence: CASSTGTDNQPQHF.

The J gene is TRBJ2-2, the V gene TRBV7-2, with TRBD2 matching 7 bases. V lost 4 bases, J lost 0 bases, and 5 bases stayed unmatched. The CDR3 consists of 16 residues. Germline-derived CDR1 and CDR2 are SGHTA and FQGNSA. The CDR3 reads CASSSGSGTNTGELFF. Here the CDR3 DNA reads TGTGCCAGCAGCTCCGGAAGCGGGACGAACACCGGGGAGCTGTTTTTT.

This clone was seen once. The chain carries TRBV19 and TRBJ2-6; a possible D gene is TRBD2 (6 bases). Trimming pared 6 bases from V and 0 bases from J, leaving 9 bases between. Germline assignment: CDR1 LNHDA and CDR2 SQIVND (reference sequence). The CDR3 spans 15 residues. The CDR3, as DNA: TGTGCCAGTAGAAGGGGAGGCTCTGGGGCCAACGTCCTGACTTTC. Protein: CASRRGGSGANVLTF. Supplemented by reference TRBV19 and TRBJ2-6, the full variable domain reads DGGITQSPKYLFRKEGQNVTLSCEQNLNHDAMYWYRQDPGQGLRLIYYSQIVNDFQKGDIAEGYSVSREKKESFPLTVTSAQKNPTAFYLCASRRGGSGANVLTFGAGSRLTVL.

The V call is TRBV7-8, the J call TRBJ2-2; weak D call: TRBD1 (6 bases). The ends were cut back, 5 bases at V and 3 bases at J, with 10 bases in the middle. The CDR3 consists of 14 residues. Germline V CDR1 and CDR2: SGHVS, FQNEAQ. The CDR3 region has the DNA TGTGCCAGCAGCCTGGACAGACACACCGGGGAGCTGTTTTTT. It encodes CASSLDRHTGELFF.

In this sample, this clone turned up once. This chain joins TRBV3-1 (or the pseudogene TRBV3-2) and TRBJ2-1; the D gene is possibly TRBD2 (5 bases). The CDR3 runs to 15 residues. The V end lost 4 bases, the J end lost 2 bases, and 12 bases lay between the germline ends. The germline V gene encodes CDR1 LGHDT and CDR2 YNNKEL (reference sequence). The CDR3 nucleotides are TGTGCCAGCAGCCTCGGCCCCGGGACCTACAATGAGCAGTTCTTC. It codes for CASSLGPGTYNEQFF.

The chain uses TRBV15 and TRBJ2-5, with no clear D. With 0 bases removed from V and 5 bases from J, the gap between germline ends came to 7 bases. The germline CDR1 and CDR2 sequences are LNHNV and YYDKDF (reference sequence). CDR3 length: 13 residues. CDR3: CATSRDYGETQYF. In DNA, the CDR3 is TGTGCCACCAGCAGAGATTACGGGGAGACCCAGTACTTC.

The chain is built from TRBV19 and TRBJ1-2, with 8 bases matching TRBD1. The CDR3 covers 14 residues. V trimming: 7 bases; J trimming: 0 bases; junction bases outside the gene matches: 4. In germline, CDR1 is LNHDA, CDR2 SQIVND (reference sequence). The CDR3 protein is CASTVDRANYGYTF. The CDR3, as DNA: TGTGCCAGTACCGTGGACAGGGCTAACTATGGCTACACCTTC.

This clone was seen a few times. V gene TRBV5-1 combines with J gene TRBJ2-5, with 7 bases that match TRBD2. CDR3 length: 15 residues. Losses at the gene ends were 2 bases for V and 0 bases for J; bases not matched to a gene: 4. Germline assignment: CDR1 SGHRS and CDR2 YFSETQ. The CDR3 region has the DNA TGCGCCAGCAGCTTCTCAGCGGGGTACCAAGAGACCCAGTACTTC. As protein: CASSFSAGYQETQYF.

This chain uses TRBV19 with TRBJ1-5, with D unclear. V gave up 4 bases and J gave up 0 bases, with 7 bases separating them. In germline, CDR1 is LNHDA, CDR2 SQIVND (reference sequence). The CDR3 runs 14 residues. Written as DNA, the CDR3 is TGTGCCAGTAGTAGGGCCCTTAGCAATCAGCCCCAGCATTTT. Amino acids: CASSRALSNQPQHF. Based on the CDR3 plus reference TRBV19 and TRBJ1-5, the full variable domain is DGGITQSPKYLFRKEGQNVTLSCEQNLNHDAMYWYRQDPGQGLRLIYYSQIVNDFQKGDIAEGYSVSREKKESFPLTVTSAQKNPTAFYLCASSRALSNQPQHFGDGTRLSIL.

The V gene is TRBV4-2, the J gene TRBJ2-2; TRBD1 agrees at 9 bases. Germline V lookup: CDR1 LGHNA, CDR2 YNFKEQ. V lost 0 bases and J lost 7; bases outside the gene matches: 9. The CDR3 is 17 amino acids. CDR3 region: CASSQDYGTGRNGELFF. CDR3 nucleotide sequence: TGTGCCAGCAGCCAAGATTACGGGACAGGGAGGAACGGGGAGCTGTTTTTT.

This clone was recorded only once. The CDR3 DNA reads as TGTGCCAGCTCACCACCGGGGACAGGGGTATACGAGCAGTACTTC. Its protein is CASSPPGTGVYEQYF. The J gene is TRBJ2-7, the V gene TRBV18; 10 bases are shared with TRBD1. The CDR3 is made up of 15 amino acids. Germline V gene data show CDR1 as KGHSH and CDR2 as LQKENI. Trimming cost V 0 bases and J 4 bases; bases outside gene matches: 3.

The V call is TRBV5-1, the J call TRBJ2-6, with unresolved D. Trimming left V 4 bases short and J 0 bases short, with 17 bases between. Germline CDR1 and CDR2: SGHRS and YFSETQ. The CDR3 spans 18 residues. In DNA form, the CDR3 reads TGCGCCAGCAGCAGGCTCAGGTTAGGAAGCTCTGGGGCCAACGTCCTGACTTTC. It yields the protein CASSRLRLGSSGANVLTF.

J is TRBJ2-3 and V is TRBV7-2, with a possible D match to TRBD1 (5 bases). This CDR3 spans 15 amino acids. V was shortened by 5 bases and J by 2 bases, with 14 bases between the two germline ends. In germline, CDR1 is SGHTA, CDR2 FQGNSA. In nucleotides, the CDR3 is TGTGCCAGCAGCGCGGACAAGTTAAACACAGATACGCAGTATTTT. Translation: CASSADKLNTDTQYF.

This chain joins TRBV28 and TRBJ2-3; perhaps TRBD1 as D (6 bases). Trimming left V 3 bases short and J 5 bases short, with 18 bases between. This CDR3 comprises 16 residues. The germline gives CDR1 MDHEN, CDR2 SYDVKM. The CDR3 is CASSFPRTDTRDTQYF. CDR3 bases: TGTGCCAGCAGTTTCCCTCGGACAGATACTCGAGATACGCAGTATTTT.

This clone was detected once. The V call is TRBV4-2, the J call TRBJ2-7; TRBD2 agrees at 13 bases. CDR1 and CDR2 (germline): LGHNA, YNFKEQ. This CDR3 region has 16 residues. V shed 4 bases and J 1 base; nucleotides not matched to a gene: 4. The CDR3: CASSRGLAGVSYEQYF. Written as DNA, the CDR3 is TGTGCCAGCAGCCGAGGACTAGCGGGAGTTTCCTACGAGCAGTACTTC.

This clone has only a few counts. CDR3 DNA: TGTGCCAGCAGCCACTCCCTAGGCAGGGCGAGATCAGATACGCAGTATTTT. The encoded protein is CASSHSLGRARSDTQYF. The gene calls are TRBV9 and TRBJ2-3; TRBD1 is a possible D gene (5 bases). Deletions cut 4 bases from V and 4 bases from J, with 22 bases between. This CDR3 spans 17 amino acids. CDR1 and CDR2 from the germline V gene are SGDLS and YYNGEE.

The rearrangement joins TRBV11-2 to TRBJ1-1; D uncertain. This CDR3 is 15 amino acids long. The germline V gene encodes CDR1 SGHAT and CDR2 FQNNGV. V was pared by 2 bases and J by 2 bases, with 12 bases between. This chain's CDR3 is CASSLNGGRNTEAFF. Written as DNA, the CDR3 is TGTGCCAGCAGCTTAAACGGAGGGCGTAACACTGAAGCTTTCTTT.

The rearrangement uses TRBV3-1 (or the pseudogene TRBV3-2) and TRBJ1-1, with TRBD1 as a possible D gene (5 bases). Per germline, CDR1 LGHDT and CDR2 YNNKEL (reference sequence). Trimming cost V 2 bases and J 2 bases, with 9 bases left between them. The CDR3 has 14 amino acids. CDR3 DNA sequence: TGTGCCAGCAGCCAAAGGCAGGGAAACACTGAAGCTTTCTTT. It is translated as CASSQRQGNTEAFF.

The rearrangement uses TRBV19 and TRBJ2-3, with 9 positions matching TRBD2. V dropped 4 bases and J dropped 6; count of bases not matched to a gene: 11. This CDR3 is 16 amino acids long. CDR1 LNHDA and CDR2 SQIVND come from the germline V gene (reference sequence). The CDR3 sequence is CASSTKGTSPLDTQYF. In DNA form, the CDR3 reads TGTGCCAGTAGTACAAAAGGGACTAGCCCACTGGATACGCAGTATTTT.